The source of this TCR beta chain is a study of identical twins. This clonotype was detected a few times. TCRdb re-called the 5' RACE reads through MiXCR, storing one row per CDR3 protein. The table has 550,000 to 700,000 distinct CDR3 sequences, roughly 9.9% seen once. From germline, CDR1 is MNHEY and CDR2 SMNVEV (reference sequence). CDR3 length: 16 residues. Trimming took 3 bases from V and 2 from J; bases not matched to a gene: 4. This sample was shared with a second study, whose subject was yellow fever vaccine responses in identical twins.

The source of this sequence is a woman aged 18-29 years in good health. This chain joins TRBV27 and TRBJ2-3; TRBD2 matches at 11 bases. Sequenced input: PBMCs. The CDR3 nucleotides read TGTGCCAGCAGTTTTCTGGGACTAGCGGCCACAGATACGCAGTATTTT. Translating gives CASSFLGLAATDTQYF.